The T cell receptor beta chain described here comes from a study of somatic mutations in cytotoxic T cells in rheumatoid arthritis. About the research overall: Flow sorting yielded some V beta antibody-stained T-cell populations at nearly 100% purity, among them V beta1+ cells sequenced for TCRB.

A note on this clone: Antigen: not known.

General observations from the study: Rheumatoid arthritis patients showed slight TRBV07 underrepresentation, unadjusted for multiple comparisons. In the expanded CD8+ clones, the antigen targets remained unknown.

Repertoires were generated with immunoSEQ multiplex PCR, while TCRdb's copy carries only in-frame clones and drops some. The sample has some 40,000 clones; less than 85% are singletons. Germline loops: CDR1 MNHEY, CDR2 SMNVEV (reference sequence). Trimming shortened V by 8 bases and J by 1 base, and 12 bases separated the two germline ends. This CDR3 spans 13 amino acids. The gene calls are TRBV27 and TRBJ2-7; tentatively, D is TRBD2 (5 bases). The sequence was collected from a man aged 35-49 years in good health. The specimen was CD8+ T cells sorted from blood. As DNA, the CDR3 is TGTGCCAGCTCCAGGACTGTTTCCTACGAGCAGTACTTC. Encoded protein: CASSRTVSYEQYF.